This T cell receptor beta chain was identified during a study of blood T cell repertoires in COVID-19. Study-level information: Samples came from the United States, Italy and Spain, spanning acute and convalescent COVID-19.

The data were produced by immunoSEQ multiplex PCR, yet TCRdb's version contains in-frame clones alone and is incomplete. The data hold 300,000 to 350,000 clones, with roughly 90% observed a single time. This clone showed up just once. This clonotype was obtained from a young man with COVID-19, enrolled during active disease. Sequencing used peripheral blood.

As DNA, the CDR3 is TGTGCCAGCAGCCCCGGGGGCGGGAGCCTTGAGCAGTTCTTC. Its translation: CASSPGGGSLEQFF. The chain joins TRBV7-3 to TRBJ2-1, with a possible D match to TRBD2 (7 bases). CDR3 length: 14 amino acids. Between the trimmed V and J ends, which lost 5 bases and 9 bases, there was a span of 17 bases. The V gene's germline CDR1 is SGHTA and CDR2 FQGTGA.